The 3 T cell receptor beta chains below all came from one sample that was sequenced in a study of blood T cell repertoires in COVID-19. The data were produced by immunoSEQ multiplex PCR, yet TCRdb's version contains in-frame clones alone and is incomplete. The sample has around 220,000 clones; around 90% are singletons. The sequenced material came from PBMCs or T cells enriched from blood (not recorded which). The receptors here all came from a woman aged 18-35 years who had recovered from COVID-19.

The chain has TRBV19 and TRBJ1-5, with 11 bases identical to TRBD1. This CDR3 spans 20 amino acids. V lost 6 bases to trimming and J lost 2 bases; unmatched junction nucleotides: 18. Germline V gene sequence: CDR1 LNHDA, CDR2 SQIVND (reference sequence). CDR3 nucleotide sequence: TGTGCCAGTAGAGTCCCTGGACAGGGGGCCCGCGCCCCATGCAATCAGCCCCAGCATTTT. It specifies CASRVPGQGARAPCNQPQHF. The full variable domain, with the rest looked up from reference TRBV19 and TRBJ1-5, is DGGITQSPKYLFRKEGQNVTLSCEQNLNHDAMYWYRQDPGQGLRLIYYSQIVNDFQKGDIAEGYSVSREKKESFPLTVTSAQKNPTAFYLCASRVPGQGARAPCNQPQHFGDGTRLSIL.

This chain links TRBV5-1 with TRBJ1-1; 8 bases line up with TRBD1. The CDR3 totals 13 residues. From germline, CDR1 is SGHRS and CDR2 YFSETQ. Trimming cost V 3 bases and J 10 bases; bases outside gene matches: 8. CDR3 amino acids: CASSSGTGDVAFF. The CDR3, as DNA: TGCGCCAGCAGCTCCGGGACAGGAGATGTAGCTTTCTTT.

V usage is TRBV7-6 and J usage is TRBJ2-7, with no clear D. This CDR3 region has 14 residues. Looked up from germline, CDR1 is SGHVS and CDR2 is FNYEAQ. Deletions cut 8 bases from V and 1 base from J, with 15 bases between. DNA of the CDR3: TGTGCCAGCCGCCCGGTATTGAATTCCTACGAGCAGTACTTC. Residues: CASRPVLNSYEQYF.